Listed here are 6 T cell receptor beta chains from one sample, sequenced in a study of T cell responses to AZD1222 COVID-19 vaccine. Some clones are missing from TCRdb's copy, which holds only in-frame ones; the method was immunoSEQ multiplex PCR. The repertoire holds approximately 140,000 clones, with about 92% as singletons. The input for sequencing was peripheral blood, taken 28 days after the second AZD1222 dose. These receptors came from an adult who received the AZD1222 COVID-19 vaccine.

The gene calls are TRBV27 and TRBJ1-1, with TRBD1 as a possible D gene (5 bases). Germline loops: CDR1 MNHEY, CDR2 SMNVEV (reference sequence). This CDR3 is 15 amino acids long. The germline V and J ends were trimmed by 6 bases and 2 bases, with 16 bases remaining between them. The chain's CDR3 is CASRTPTVSNTEAFF. The CDR3 region has the DNA TGTGCCAGCAGGACCCCGACAGTTTCTAACACTGAAGCTTTCTTT.

This clone was counted a single time. This rearrangement joins TRBV15 to TRBJ1-1, with D unresolved. The length of the CDR3 is 16 residues. Per the germline V gene, CDR1 is LNHNV and CDR2 is YYDKDF (reference sequence). V lost 1 base, J lost 0 bases, and 12 bases lay in between. Here the CDR3 DNA reads TGTGCCACCAGCAGAGGAGCCGTCCTCATGAACACTGAAGCTTTCTTT. Amino acids: CATSRGAVLMNTEAFF. Full variable domain (outside the CDR3, taken from reference TRBV15 and TRBJ1-1): DAMVIQNPRYQVTQFGKPVTLSCSQTLNHNVMYWYQQKSSQAPKLLFHYYDKDFNNEADTPDNFQSRRPNTSFCFLDIRSPGLGDTAMYLCATSRGAVLMNTEAFFGQGTRLTVV.

The chain joins TRBV5-8 to TRBJ2-7, with 12 bases matching TRBD2. Germline-derived CDR1 and CDR2 are SGHTS and YDEGEE. The J segment lost 3 bases and the V segment lost 0 bases, leaving 7 bases of the junction unmatched. There are 17 residues in the CDR3. CDR3 region: CASSLVASGRAVYEQYF. For the CDR3, the DNA is TGTGCCAGCAGCTTGGTAGCTAGCGGGAGGGCCGTCTACGAGCAGTACTTC. The variable domain in full, completed from reference TRBV5-8 and TRBJ2-7, reads EAGVTQSPTHLIKTRGQQATLRCSPISGHTSVYWYQQALGLGLQFLLWYDEGEERNRGNFPPRFSGRQFPNYSSELNVNALELEDSALYLCASSLVASGRAVYEQYFGPGTRLTVT.

This chain connects TRBV6-2 or TRBV6-3 to TRBJ2-7; D gene unclear. Per the germline V gene, CDR1 is MNHEY and CDR2 is SVGEGT. The CDR3 has 15 amino acids. Trimming removed 3 bases at V and 5 bases at J, with 17 bases between. In DNA, the CDR3 is TGTGCCAGCAGTTATATTGCAGGCGAATTCCACGAGCAGTACTTC. It translates to CASSYIAGEFHEQYF.

V gene TRBV21-1 combines with J gene TRBJ2-7; the D segment call TRBD1 is taken from the table without a DNA check. TRBV21-1 is a pseudogene locus. CDR3 length equals 14 residues. The CDR3, as DNA: TGTGCCAGCAGCAAAGGGGCCCCTACGTATGGGCAGTACTTC. This translates into CASSKGAPTYGQYF.

The gene calls are TRBV5-1 and TRBJ2-3; 10 bases align to TRBD1. This CDR3 comprises 14 residues. CDR1 SGHRS and CDR2 YFSETQ come from the germline V gene. V was pared by 4 bases and J by 3 bases, with 2 bases of the junction left unmatched. The CDR3 DNA sequence: TGCGCCAGCAGCCGGGACAGGGGTACAGATACGCAGTATTTT. It codes for CASSRDRGTDTQYF.